This T cell receptor (beta chain) was captured by sequencing in a study of spatial heterogeneity in lung cancer. Study-level background: Unique TCR and UMI combinations averaged more than ten appearances each in raw reads.

Time point described: sample taken at primary tumor resection. From tumor, nontumor lung or frozen PBMC, whole RNA was taken unsorted for sequencing. Germline-derived CDR1 and CDR2 are MGHRA and YSYEKL. This CDR3 has 16 residues. V was clipped by 3 bases and J by 0 bases, with 11 bases between them. TCR cDNA molecules each carried a unique molecular identifier. MiXCR was run by TCRdb on the 5' RACE reads, yielding one entry per CDR3 protein. The sample lists 40,000 to 45,000 distinct CDR3 sequences, around 15% occurring once. This clonotype has only a few counts. Source: PBMCs, taken at surgery. The chain combines TRBV4-1 with TRBJ2-2; tentatively, D is TRBD1 or TRBD2 (5 bases each). This sequence originates from a male donor with early-stage non-small cell lung cancer. The CDR3 reads CASSQDRGANTGELFF. In DNA form, the CDR3 reads TGCGCCAGCAGCCAGGATCGGGGCGCGAACACCGGGGAGCTGTTTTTT.